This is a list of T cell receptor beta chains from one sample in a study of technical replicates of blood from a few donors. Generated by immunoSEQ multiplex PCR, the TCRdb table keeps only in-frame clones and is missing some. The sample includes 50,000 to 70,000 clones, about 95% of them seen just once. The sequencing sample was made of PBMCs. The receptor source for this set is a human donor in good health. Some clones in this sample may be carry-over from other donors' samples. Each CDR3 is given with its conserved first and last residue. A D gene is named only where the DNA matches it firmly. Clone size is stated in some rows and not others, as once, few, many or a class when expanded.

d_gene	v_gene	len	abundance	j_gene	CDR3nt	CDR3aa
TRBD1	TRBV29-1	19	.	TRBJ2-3	TGCAGCGTTGAATCAAGACAGGGTTTCGGGGCCTTTAGCACAGATACGCAGTATTTT	CSVESRQGFGAFSTDTQYF
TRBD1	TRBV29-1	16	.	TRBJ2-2	TGCAGCGCTCGAGACACCGACAGGGGAGAAACCGGGGAGCTGTTTTTT	CSARDTDRGETGELFF
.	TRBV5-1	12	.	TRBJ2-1	TGCGCCAGCAGCTTGTCTCTTAATGAGCAGTTCTTC	CASSLSLNEQFF
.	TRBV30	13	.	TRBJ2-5	TGTGCCTGGAGTCTTGGCCCAGGGGAGACCCAGTACTTC	CAWSLGPGETQYF
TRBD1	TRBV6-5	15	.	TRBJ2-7	TGTGCCAGCAGTTACGACGGCAGGGGGCCCTACGAGCAGTACTTC	CASSYDGRGPYEQYF
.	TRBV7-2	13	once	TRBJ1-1	TGTGCCAGCAGCTTTCGGGGAAACACTGAAGCTTTCTTT	CASSFRGNTEAFF
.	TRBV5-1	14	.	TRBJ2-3	TGCGCCAGCAGCTCGGAGCGGGGCACAGATACGCAGTATTTT	CASSSERGTDTQYF
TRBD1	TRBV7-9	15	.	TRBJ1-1	TGTGCCAGCAGCTTAGAACAGGGGTATGGAACTGAAGCTTTCTTT	CASSLEQGYGTEAFF
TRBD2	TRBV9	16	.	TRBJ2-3	TGTGCCAGCAGCGCTAGCGGGGGGCCAAACACAGATACGCAGTATTTT	CASSASGGPNTDTQYF
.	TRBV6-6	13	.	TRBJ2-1	TGTGCCACCGCTGCCAGGGTGAGCAATGAGCAGTTCTTC	CATAARVSNEQFF
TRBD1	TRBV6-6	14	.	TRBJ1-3	TGTGCCAGCAGTCTCAGGGGGGTTGGAAACACCATATATTTT	CASSLRGVGNTIYF
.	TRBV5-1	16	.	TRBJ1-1	TGCGCCAGCAGCTCGCAAACCGGGTCTACGAACACTGAAGCTTTCTTT	CASSSQTGSTNTEAFF
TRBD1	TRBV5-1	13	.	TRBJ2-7	TGCGCCAGCAGGGTACAGGGGGATCGGGAGCAGTACTTC	CASRVQGDREQYF
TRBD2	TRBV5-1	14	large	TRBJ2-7	TGCGCCAGCAGTTCAGCGGGGGGATATCACGAGCAGTACTTC	CASSSAGGYHEQYF
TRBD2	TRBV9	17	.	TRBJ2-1	TGTGCCAGCAGCACAACAGGGGCTTTAGCGGGAGTTAATGAGCAGTTCTTC	CASSTTGALAGVNEQFF
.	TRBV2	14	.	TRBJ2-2	TGTGCCAGCAGCCTCACCGTCCCGGTCGGGGAGCTGTTTTTT	CASSLTVPVGELFF
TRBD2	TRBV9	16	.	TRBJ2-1	TGTGCCAGCAGCGTTACGGGGGGGCACTCCTACAATGAGCAGTTCTTC	CASSVTGGHSYNEQFF
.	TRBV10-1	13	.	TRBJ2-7	TGCGCCAGCAGAGGACACGGGTCCTACGAGCAGTACTTC	CASRGHGSYEQYF
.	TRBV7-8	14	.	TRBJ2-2	TGTGCCAGCAGCCGACGGGATGGCACCGGGGAGCTGTTTTTT	CASSRRDGTGELFF
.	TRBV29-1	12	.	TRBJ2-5	TGCAGCGTTGAAAGAGGTCAAGAGACCCAGTACTTC	CSVERGQETQYF
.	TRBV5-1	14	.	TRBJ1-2	TGCGCCAGCAGCTTTCTTACGGGAAGCTATGGCTACACCTTC	CASSFLTGSYGYTF
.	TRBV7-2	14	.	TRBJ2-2	TGTGCCAGCAGCTACCGGACTGAAACCGGGGAGCTGTTTTTT	CASSYRTETGELFF
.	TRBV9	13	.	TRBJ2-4	TGTGCCAGCAGCCTAGGACACAAAAACATTCAGTACTTC	CASSLGHKNIQYF
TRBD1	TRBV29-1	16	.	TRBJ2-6	TGCAGCGTTGAGACAGGGGGCCCCTCTGGGGCCAACGTCCTGACTTTC	CSVETGGPSGANVLTF
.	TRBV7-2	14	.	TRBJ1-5	TGTGCCAGCAGCCCCCCGGGAAGCAATCAGCCCCAGCATTTT	CASSPPGSNQPQHF
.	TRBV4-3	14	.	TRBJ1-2	TGCGCCAGCAGCCAAAACGAGGGGGACTATGGCTACACCTTC	CASSQNEGDYGYTF
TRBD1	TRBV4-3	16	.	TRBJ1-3	TGCGCCAGCAGCCCCGGGACAGGGATAAATGGAAACACCATATATTTT	CASSPGTGINGNTIYF
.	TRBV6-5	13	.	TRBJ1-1	TGTGCCAGCAGTTACCCGGACAGCATAGAAGCTTTCTTT	CASSYPDSIEAFF
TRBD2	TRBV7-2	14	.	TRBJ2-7	TGTGCCAGCAGCTTAGCTAGCGGGGCCTACGAGCAGTACTTC	CASSLASGAYEQYF
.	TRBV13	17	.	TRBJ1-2	TGTGCCAGCAGCTCGATGTGGCGCCAGGGGAGGGACTATGGCTACACCTTC	CASSSMWRQGRDYGYTF
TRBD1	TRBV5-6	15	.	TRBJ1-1	TGTGCCAGCAGCTTGTGGCAGGGGGTATACACTGAAGCTTTCTTT	CASSLWQGVYTEAFF
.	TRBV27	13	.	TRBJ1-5	TGTGCCAGCAGTCGATCCAGGGGCCAGCCCCAGCATTTT	CASSRSRGQPQHF
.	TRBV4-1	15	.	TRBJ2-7	TGCGCCAGCAGCCAAGAATTTCAAAAATCCTACGAGCAGTACTTC	CASSQEFQKSYEQYF
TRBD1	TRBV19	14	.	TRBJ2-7	TGTGCCAGTAGCCAGGACAGGGTGGCCTACGAGCAGTACTTC	CASSQDRVAYEQYF
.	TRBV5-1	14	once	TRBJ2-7	TGCGCCAGCAGCACGACAGTGAACTCCTACGAGCAGTACTTC	CASSTTVNSYEQYF
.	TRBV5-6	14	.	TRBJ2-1	TGTGCCAGCAGCCTCCCCCAGGGTAGCTTTGAGCAGTTCTTC	CASSLPQGSFEQFF
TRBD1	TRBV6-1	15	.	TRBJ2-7	TGTGCCAGCAGTGGTCAGACAGGGGGCGGCCACGAGCAGTACTTC	CASSGQTGGGHEQYF
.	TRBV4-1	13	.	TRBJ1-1	TGCGCCAGCAGCCAAATACAGGGAACTGAAGCTTTCTTT	CASSQIQGTEAFF
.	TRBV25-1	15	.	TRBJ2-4	TGTGCCAGCAGTGAACACTCATTAGCCAAAAACATTCAGTACTTC	CASSEHSLAKNIQYF
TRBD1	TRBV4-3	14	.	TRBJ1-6	TGCGCCAGCAGCCAAGAGTCAGGGGGCTCACCCCTCCACTTT	CASSQESGGSPLHF
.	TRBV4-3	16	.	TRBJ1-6	TGCGCCAGCAGCCGAGCAGCGGAGATAAATAATTCACCCCTCCACTTT	CASSRAAEINNSPLHF
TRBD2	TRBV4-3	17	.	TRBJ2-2	TGCGCCAGCAGCCAAGACGGGGCGGGGGGGCCCACCGGGGAGCTGTTTTTT	CASSQDGAGGPTGELFF
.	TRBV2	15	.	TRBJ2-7	TGTGCCAGCAGTGTGATAGCGGTGAGCTGGCACGAGCAGTACTTC	CASSVIAVSWHEQYF
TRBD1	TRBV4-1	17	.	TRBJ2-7	TGCGCCAGCAGCCAAGTTTTACGGTCGGACAGGTCCTACGAGCAGTACTTC	CASSQVLRSDRSYEQYF
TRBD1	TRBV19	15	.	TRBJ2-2	TGTGCCAGTAGTTCCGGGACAGGGCGTACCGGGGAGCTGTTTTTT	CASSSGTGRTGELFF
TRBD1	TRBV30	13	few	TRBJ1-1	TGTGCCTGGAGTAAGGGGGCTAGTGCTGAAGCTTTCTTT	CAWSKGASAEAFF
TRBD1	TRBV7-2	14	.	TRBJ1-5	TGTGCCAGCAGCGAAAGACAGGGGGGGCAGCCCCAGCATTTT	CASSERQGGQPQHF
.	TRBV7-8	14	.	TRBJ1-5	TGTGCCAGCAGCTTAGCGAGGGCTGGGCAGCCCCAGCATTTT	CASSLARAGQPQHF
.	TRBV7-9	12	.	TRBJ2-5	TGTGCCAGCAGCTTTTTAGAGCAGACCCAGTACTTC	CASSFLEQTQYF
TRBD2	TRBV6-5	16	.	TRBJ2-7	TGTGCCAGCAGTTACTTTCGGGGGACTAATCCCTACGAGCAGTACTTC	CASSYFRGTNPYEQYF
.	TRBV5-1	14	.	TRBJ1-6	TGCGCCAGCAGCAAGGGACAAGATAATTCACCCCTCCACTTT	CASSKGQDNSPLHF